Here is one TCR beta chain with its context. Libraries were prepared by immunoSEQ multiplex PCR; TCRdb keeps only in-frame clonotypes and omits some of them. The sample consists of 130,000 to 150,000 clones, over 70% of them appearing once. This sample is part of a study of blood T cell repertoires in COVID-19. Across the study: Samples representing acute and convalescent COVID-19 were sourced from the United States, Italy and Spain. PBMCs, B-cell-depleted T cells, or T cells provided the cDNA or gDNA that made up the material.

The CDR3 spans 16 residues. Per the germline V gene, CDR1 is MGHRA and CDR2 is YSYEKL. The V gene end was trimmed by 1 base and the J gene end by 8 bases; junction bases not matched to a gene: 9. The receptor's source is a man aged 45-65 years who had recovered from COVID-19. This sequence joins TRBV4-1 and TRBJ2-2; 8 nucleotides agree with TRBD1. The source material was peripheral blood. The CDR3, as DNA: TGCGCCAGCAGCCAAGTCGGACAGGGTCTTTCTGGGGAGCTGTTTTTT. Its translation: CASSQVGQGLSGELFF.